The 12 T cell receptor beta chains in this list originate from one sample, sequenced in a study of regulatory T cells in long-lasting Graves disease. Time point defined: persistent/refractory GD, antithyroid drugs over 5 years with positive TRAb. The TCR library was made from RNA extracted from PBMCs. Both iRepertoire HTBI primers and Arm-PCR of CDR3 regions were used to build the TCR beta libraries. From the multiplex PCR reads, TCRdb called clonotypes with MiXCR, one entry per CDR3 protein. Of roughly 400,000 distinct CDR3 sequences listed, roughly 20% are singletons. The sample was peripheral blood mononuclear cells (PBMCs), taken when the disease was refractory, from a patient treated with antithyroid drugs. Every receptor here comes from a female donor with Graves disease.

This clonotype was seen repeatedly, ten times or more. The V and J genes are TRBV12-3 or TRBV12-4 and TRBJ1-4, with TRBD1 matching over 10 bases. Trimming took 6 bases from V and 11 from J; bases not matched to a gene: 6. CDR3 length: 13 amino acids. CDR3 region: CASSFAGQGKLFF. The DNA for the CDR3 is TGTGCCAGCAGCTTCGCGGGACAGGGGAAACTGTTTTTT.

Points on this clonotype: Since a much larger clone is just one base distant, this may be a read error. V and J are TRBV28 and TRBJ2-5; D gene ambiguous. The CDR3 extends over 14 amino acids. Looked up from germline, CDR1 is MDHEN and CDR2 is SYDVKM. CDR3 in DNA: TGTGCCAGCAGCCACAGACCCCCCCAAGAGATCCAGTACTTC. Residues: CASSHRPPQEIQYF.

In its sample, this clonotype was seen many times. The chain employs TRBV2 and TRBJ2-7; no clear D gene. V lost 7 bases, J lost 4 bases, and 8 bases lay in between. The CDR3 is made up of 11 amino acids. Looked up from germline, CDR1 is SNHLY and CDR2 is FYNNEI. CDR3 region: CASTGPYEQYF. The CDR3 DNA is TGTGCCAGCACCGGTCCTTACGAGCAGTACTTC.

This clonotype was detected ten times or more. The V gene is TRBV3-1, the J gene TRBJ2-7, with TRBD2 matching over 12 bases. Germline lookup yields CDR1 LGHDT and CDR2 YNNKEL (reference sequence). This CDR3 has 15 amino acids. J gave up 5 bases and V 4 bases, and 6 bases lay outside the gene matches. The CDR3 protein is CASSLTSGRLDEQYF. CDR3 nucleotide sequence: TGTGCCAGCAGCCTAACTAGCGGGAGGCTGGACGAGCAGTACTTC.

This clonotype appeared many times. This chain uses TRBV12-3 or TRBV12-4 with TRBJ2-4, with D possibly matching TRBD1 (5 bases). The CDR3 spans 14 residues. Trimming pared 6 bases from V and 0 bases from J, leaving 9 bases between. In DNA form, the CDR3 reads TGTGCCAGCAGCCGTACAGGAGCCAAAAACATTCAGTACTTC. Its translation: CASSRTGAKNIQYF.

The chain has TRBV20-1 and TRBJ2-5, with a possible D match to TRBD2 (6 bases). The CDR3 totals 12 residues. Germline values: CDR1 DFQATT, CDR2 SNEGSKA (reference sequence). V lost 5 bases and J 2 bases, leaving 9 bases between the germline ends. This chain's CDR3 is CSALSGQETQYF. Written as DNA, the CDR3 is TGCAGTGCTCTTAGCGGACAAGAGACCCAGTACTTC.

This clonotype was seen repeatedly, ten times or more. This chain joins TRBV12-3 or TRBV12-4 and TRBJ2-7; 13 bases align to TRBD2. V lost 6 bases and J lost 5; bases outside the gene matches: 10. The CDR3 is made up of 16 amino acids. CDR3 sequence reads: CASSKTGTSGTDEQYF. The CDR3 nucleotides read TGTGCCAGCAGCAAGACCGGGACTAGCGGGACCGACGAGCAGTACTTC.

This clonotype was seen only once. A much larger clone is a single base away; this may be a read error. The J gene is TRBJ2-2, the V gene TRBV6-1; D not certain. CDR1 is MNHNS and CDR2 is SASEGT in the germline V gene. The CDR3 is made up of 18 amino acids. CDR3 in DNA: TGTGCCTGCAGTGGACCAGTGGTTGGCGGCACAAACACCGGGGAGCTGTTTTTT. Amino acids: CACSGPVVGGTNTGELFF.

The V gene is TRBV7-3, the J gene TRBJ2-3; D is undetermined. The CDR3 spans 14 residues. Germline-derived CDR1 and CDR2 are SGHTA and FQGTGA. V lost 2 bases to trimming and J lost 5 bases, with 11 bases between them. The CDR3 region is CASSLGDPGDTQYF. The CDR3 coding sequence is TGTGCCAGCAGCTTAGGAGACCCTGGAGATACGCAGTATTTT.

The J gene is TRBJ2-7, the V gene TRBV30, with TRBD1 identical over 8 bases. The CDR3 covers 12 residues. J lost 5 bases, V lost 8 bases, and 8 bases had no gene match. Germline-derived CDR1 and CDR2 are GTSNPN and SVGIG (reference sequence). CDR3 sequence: CAPRGRDHEQYF. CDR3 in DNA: TGTGCCCCCAGGGGGCGGGACCACGAGCAGTACTTC.

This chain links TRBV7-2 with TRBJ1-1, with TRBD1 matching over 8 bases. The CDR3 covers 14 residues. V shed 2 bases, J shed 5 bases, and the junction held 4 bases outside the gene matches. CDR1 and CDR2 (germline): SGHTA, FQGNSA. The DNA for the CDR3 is TGTGCCAGCAGCTTACTACAGGGGGGGACTGAAGCTTTCTTT. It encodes CASSLLQGGTEAFF.

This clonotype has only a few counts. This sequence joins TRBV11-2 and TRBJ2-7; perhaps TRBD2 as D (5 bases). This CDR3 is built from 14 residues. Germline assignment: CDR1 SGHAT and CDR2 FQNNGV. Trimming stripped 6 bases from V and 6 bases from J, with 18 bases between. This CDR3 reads CASSKDFLAFEQYF. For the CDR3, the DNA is TGTGCCAGCAGTAAGGACTTCCTCGCATTCGAGCAGTACTTC. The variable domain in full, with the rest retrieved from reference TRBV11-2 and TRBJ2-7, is EAGVAQSPRYKIIEKRQSVAFWCNPISGHATLYWYQQILGQGPKLLIQFQNNGVVDDSQLPKDRFSAERLKGVDSTLKIQPAKLEDSAVYLCASSKDFLAFEQYFGPGTRLTVT.